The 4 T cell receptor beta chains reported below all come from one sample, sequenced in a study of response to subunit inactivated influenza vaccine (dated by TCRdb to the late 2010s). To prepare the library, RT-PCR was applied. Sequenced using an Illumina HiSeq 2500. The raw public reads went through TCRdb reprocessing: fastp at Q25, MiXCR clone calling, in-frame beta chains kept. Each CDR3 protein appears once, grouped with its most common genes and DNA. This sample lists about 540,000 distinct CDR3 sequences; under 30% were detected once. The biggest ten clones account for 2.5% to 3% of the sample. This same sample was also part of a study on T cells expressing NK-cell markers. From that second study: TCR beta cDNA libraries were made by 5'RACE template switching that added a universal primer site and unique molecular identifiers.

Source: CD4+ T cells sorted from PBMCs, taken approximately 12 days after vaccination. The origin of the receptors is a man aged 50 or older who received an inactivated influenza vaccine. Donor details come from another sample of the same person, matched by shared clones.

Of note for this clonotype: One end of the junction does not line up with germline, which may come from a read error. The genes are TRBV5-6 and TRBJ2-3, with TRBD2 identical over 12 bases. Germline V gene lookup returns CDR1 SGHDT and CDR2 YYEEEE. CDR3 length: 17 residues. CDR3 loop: CASSGGTLAGGADTQYF. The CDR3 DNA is TGTGCTAGCAGCGGAGGGACACTAGCGGGGGGCGCAGATACGCAGTATTTT. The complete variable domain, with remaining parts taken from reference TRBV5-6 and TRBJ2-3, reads DAGVTQSPTHLIKTRGQQVTLRCSPKSGHDTVSWYQQALGQGPQFIFQYYEEEERQRGNFPDRFSGHQFPNYSSELNVNALLLGDSALYLCASSGGTLAGGADTQYFGPGTRLTVL.

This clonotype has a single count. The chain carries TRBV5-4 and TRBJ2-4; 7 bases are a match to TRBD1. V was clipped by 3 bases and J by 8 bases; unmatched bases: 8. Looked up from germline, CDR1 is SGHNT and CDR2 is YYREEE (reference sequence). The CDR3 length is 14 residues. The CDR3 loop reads CASSSLGGADIQYF. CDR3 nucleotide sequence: TGTGCCAGCAGCTCACTAGGGGGCGCCGACATTCAGTACTTC.

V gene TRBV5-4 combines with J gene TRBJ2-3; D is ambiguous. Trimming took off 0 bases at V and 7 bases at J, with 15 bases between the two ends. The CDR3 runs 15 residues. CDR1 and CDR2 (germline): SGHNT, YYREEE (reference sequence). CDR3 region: CASSLGGEAPNTQYF. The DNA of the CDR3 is TGTGCCAGCAGCTTGGGAGGAGAGGCCCCCAATACGCAGTATTTT.

The CDR3 region has the DNA TGTGCCAGCAGCCAAGATATCGGAGGATACATATATTTT. It codes for CASSQDIGGYIYF. The chain uses TRBV14 and TRBJ1-3; D is undetermined. V shed 0 bases and J shed 12 bases, with 12 bases lying between them. This CDR3 contains 13 residues. CDR1 is SGHDN and CDR2 is FVKESK in the germline V gene.